This T cell receptor beta chain was observed in a study of T cells in Graves' hyperthyroidism and ophthalmopathy. General study points: Ophthalmopathy could be told apart from stable hyperthyroidism with a 13 V-J model.

This clonotype was picked up a small number of times. Its antigen is undetermined. Amplification targeted TCR beta CDR3 regions from RNA transcripts. With the HTBI primer set, the TCR CDR3 went through a first round of RT-PCR. TCRdb re-derived calls from the multiplex PCR reads in MiXCR, one entry per CDR3 protein. The sample lists some 560,000 distinct CDR3 sequences; less than 15% were seen once. The CDR3 is 12 residues long. The V gene lost 0 bases and the J gene lost 10 bases, with 10 bases spanning the gap. Looked up from germline, CDR1 is DFQATT and CDR2 is SNEGSKA (reference sequence). With a duration under 2 months, the hyperthyroidism was newly diagnosed in patients aged 18 to 65.

The chain couples TRBV20-1 to TRBJ2-1; perhaps TRBD1 as D (5 bases). The sequence derives from a woman aged 40-49 years with Graves' hyperthyroidism. Source material: blood. The CDR3 DNA reads TGCAGTGCTAGAGATCAGGGTACCGAGCAGTTCTTC. It is translated as CSARDQGTEQFF.